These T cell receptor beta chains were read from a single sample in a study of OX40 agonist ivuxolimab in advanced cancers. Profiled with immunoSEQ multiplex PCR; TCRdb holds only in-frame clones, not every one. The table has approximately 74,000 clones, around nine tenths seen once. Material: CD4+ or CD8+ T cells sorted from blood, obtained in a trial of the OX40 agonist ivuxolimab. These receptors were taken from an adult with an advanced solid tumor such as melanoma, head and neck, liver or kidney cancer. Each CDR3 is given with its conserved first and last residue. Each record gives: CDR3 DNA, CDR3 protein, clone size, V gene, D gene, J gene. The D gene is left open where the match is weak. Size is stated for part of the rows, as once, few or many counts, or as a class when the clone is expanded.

TGTGCCAGCAGTTACGGAATCACCGGGGAGCTGTTTTTT | CASSYGITGELFF | . | TRBV28 | . | TRBJ2-2
TGTGCCAGCAGTGAATTAAATGCGGCGTATGGCTACACCTTC | CASSELNAAYGYTF | . | TRBV25-1 | . | TRBJ1-2
TGTGCCAGCAGCGCTCCGGGACAGGGGGCCCACGAGCAGTACTTC | CASSAPGQGAHEQYF | . | TRBV11-3 | TRBD1 | TRBJ2-7
TGTGCCAGCAGGACAGGGGGTGGGACCCAGTACTTC | CASRTGGGTQYF | once | TRBV28 | TRBD1 | TRBJ2-5
TGTGCCGCTCGGTCTTCGGGGGGTAGGAATCAGCCCCAGCATTTT | CAARSSGGRNQPQHF | . | TRBV10-3 | . | TRBJ1-5
TGTGCCAGCAGGTTCTCCGGGACAGTTGAAAAACTGTTTTTT | CASRFSGTVEKLFF | . | TRBV13 | TRBD1 | TRBJ1-4
TGTGCCAGCAGCCAAGATCTTACGGGGGCGCAGAGTGAGCAGTTCTTC | CASSQDLTGAQSEQFF | . | TRBV4-2 | . | TRBJ2-1
TGCAGTGCGAGGGGAGAGTACGAGCAGTACTTC | CSARGEYEQYF | . | TRBV20-1 | . | TRBJ2-7
TGTGCCAGCAGCTTGGGAGGGGTAACCTACGAGCAGTACTTC | CASSLGGVTYEQYF | . | TRBV11-3 | TRBD2 | TRBJ2-7
TGTGCCAGCAGCCCCTATGGACAGGGGTCCTACGAGCAGTACTTC | CASSPYGQGSYEQYF | once | TRBV9 | TRBD1 | TRBJ2-7
TGCGCCAGCAGCCGAGGTACTAGCGGGAACACCGGGGAGCTGTTTTTT | CASSRGTSGNTGELFF | . | TRBV4-3 | TRBD2 | TRBJ2-2
TGTGCCAGCAGCTTCTCTCAGGGCGAGCAGTACTTC | CASSFSQGEQYF | . | TRBV7-6 | . | TRBJ2-7
TGTGCCAGCAGATCTGACAGTACTGAAGCTTTCTTT | CASRSDSTEAFF | . | TRBV7-9 | . | TRBJ1-1
TGCGCCAGCAGCTTGGTATCGGGGGTAAGTCAGCCCCAGCATTTT | CASSLVSGVSQPQHF | . | TRBV5-1 | . | TRBJ1-5
TGTGCCAGCAGCCGTATTGGGACGGGTGAGCAGTTCTTC | CASSRIGTGEQFF | . | TRBV5-6 | . | TRBJ2-1
TGCAGCGTTCTGGTTATGGGGAGCGGGGAGCTGTTTTTT | CSVLVMGSGELFF | . | TRBV29-1 | . | TRBJ2-2
TGCAGCGGCAGGGGGAGTTACGAGCAGTACTTC | CSGRGSYEQYF | . | TRBV29-1 | TRBD1 | TRBJ2-7
TGTGCCAGCAGCTTGGGGACGGACCCAAGCTCTGGAAACACCATATATTTT | CASSLGTDPSSGNTIYF | . | TRBV5-4 | . | TRBJ1-3
TGTGCCAGCAGCAATAGTAAGGGGAGGGAGACCCAGTACTTC | CASSNSKGRETQYF | . | TRBV2 | . | TRBJ2-5
TGCAGTTCCTCCGGCACAGATACGCAGTATTTT | CSSSGTDTQYF | . | TRBV20-1 | . | TRBJ2-3
TGTGCCAGCAGCTCGACAGGAAACACCATATATTTT | CASSSTGNTIYF | once | TRBV7-9 | . | TRBJ1-3
TGTGCCAGCAGTTTTGCGTATGGCTACACCTTC | CASSFAYGYTF | . | TRBV28 | . | TRBJ1-2
TGTGCCAGCTCACAAATGCAGGGTACAGGGAATGAAAAACTGTTTTTT | CASSQMQGTGNEKLFF | . | TRBV18 | . | TRBJ1-4
TGTGCCGGCGGGCGGGAGATCGACAATGAGCAGTTCTTC | CAGGREIDNEQFF | . | TRBV6-1 | TRBD2 | TRBJ2-1
TGTGCCACCAGCAGGTGGGGCGGACAGGGGAACATTCAGTACTTC | CATSRWGGQGNIQYF | . | TRBV15 | TRBD1 | TRBJ2-4
TGTGCCAGCAGTCACGGGGGGGGTGGTCAGCCCCAGCATTTT | CASSHGGGGQPQHF | . | TRBV28 | . | TRBJ1-5
TGCAGCGTTGAAATGGGCTCTGGAAACACCATATATTTT | CSVEMGSGNTIYF | . | TRBV29-1 | . | TRBJ1-3
TGTGCCAGCAGTGAAGGGGCCGGGGCCAACGTCCTGACTTTC | CASSEGAGANVLTF | . | TRBV6-4 | . | TRBJ2-6
TGCAGCGCCCGGGACAGAGCCTACGAGCAGTACTTC | CSARDRAYEQYF | . | TRBV29-1 | TRBD1 | TRBJ2-7
TGTGCCACCGCAGGCCTCGGGGCCCCTGAAGCTTTCTTT | CATAGLGAPEAFF | . | TRBV6-5 | . | TRBJ1-1
TGTGCCAGCTCCCCCGCTCCGGGACGTGCCTCTGGGGCCAACGTCCTGACTTTC | CASSPAPGRASGANVLTF | . | TRBV27 | . | TRBJ2-6
TGTGCCAGCTCACCCGGACAAGAGACCCAGTACTTC | CASSPGQETQYF | . | TRBV18 | . | TRBJ2-5
TGTGCCAGCAGCTTTTCTAGAGGGGAGACCCAGTACTTC | CASSFSRGETQYF | . | TRBV7-6 | . | TRBJ2-5
TGTGCCAGCAGTGGTCTTTGGACAGGGGTCGGCAATGAGCAGTTCTTC | CASSGLWTGVGNEQFF | . | TRBV25-1 | TRBD1 | TRBJ2-1
TGTGCCAGCAGCTTTCGACAGGGGTTGGAGCCCCAGCATTTT | CASSFRQGLEPQHF | . | TRBV5-5 | TRBD1 | TRBJ1-5
TGTGCCAGCTCACCGGGTGTCTACGAGCAGTACTTC | CASSPGVYEQYF | . | TRBV18 | . | TRBJ2-7
TGTGCCAGCAGTTTAGTAGCGGGCCCGACAGATACGCAGTATTTT | CASSLVAGPTDTQYF | . | TRBV28 | TRBD2 | TRBJ2-3
TGTGCCAGCTCGCCGGGAGCCTACACCGGGGAGCTGTTTTTT | CASSPGAYTGELFF | . | TRBV18 | . | TRBJ2-2
TGCAGCGTTGGGGTGGGGATTGACTATGGCTACACCTTC | CSVGVGIDYGYTF | . | TRBV29-1 | . | TRBJ1-2
TGTGCCAGCAGCTTCTACCAGGGCGATGGCTACACCTTC | CASSFYQGDGYTF | . | TRBV11-2 | . | TRBJ1-2
TGTGCCAGCGGAGCACCGGGAGGACCATACGAGCAGTACTTC | CASGAPGGPYEQYF | . | TRBV28 | TRBD2 | TRBJ2-7
TGTGCCAGCAGCTACGACGGTAGTGATGAGCAGTTCTTC | CASSYDGSDEQFF | . | TRBV7-6 | . | TRBJ2-1
TGTGCCAGCAGCCAAGTGCCTACGACTAACAATGAGCAGTTCTTC | CASSQVPTTNNEQFF | . | TRBV4-2 | . | TRBJ2-1
TGTGCCAGCAGCTTAAATATCAATCAGCCCCAGCATTTT | CASSLNINQPQHF | . | TRBV7-2 | . | TRBJ1-5
TGTGCCAGCAGTTACTCCCTTGAGGGTTACGAGCAGTACTTC | CASSYSLEGYEQYF | once | TRBV6-5 | . | TRBJ2-7
TGCGCCAGCAGCTTGGAGGGGGCCACGGGACAAGCCATCGATGAGCAGTTCTTC | CASSLEGATGQAIDEQFF | . | TRBV5-1 | TRBD1 | TRBJ2-1
TGTGCCAGAACCCGCACAGTTTCCCCGAATGCTGAAGCTTTCTTT | CARTRTVSPNAEAFF | . | TRBV2 | . | TRBJ1-1
TGTGCCAGCAGTTACCTGGGAGCTACCCAAGAGACCCAGTACTTC | CASSYLGATQETQYF | . | TRBV6-6 | . | TRBJ2-5